The 21 T cell receptor beta chains below come from one sample, sequenced in a study of T cell repertoires in cytomegalovirus infection. In TCRdb, the reads were re-called with MiXCR into one record per CDR3 protein. The table lists about 360,000 distinct CDR3 sequences, about a sixth of them singletons. Sequenced sample: PBMCs. The receptors were gathered from a human donor in good health (CMV status not recorded). Some clones in this sample may be carry-over from other donors' samples.

This clonotype was seen repeatedly, ten times or more. The rearrangement links TRBV7-2 to TRBJ2-3; tentative D call: TRBD2 (6 bases). The CDR3 is made up of 15 amino acids. Germline values: CDR1 SGHTA, CDR2 FQGNSA. V gave up 5 bases and J gave up 0 bases, with 12 bases separating them. The CDR3 spells CASSPGLLSTDTQYF. CDR3 nucleotide sequence: TGTGCCAGCAGCCCCGGACTACTTAGCACAGATACGCAGTATTTT.

This clonotype was counted many times. The V call is TRBV7-6, the J call TRBJ2-7; D unclear. The germline V and J ends were trimmed by 1 base and 0 bases, with 13 bases remaining between them. Germline V gives CDR1 SGHVS, CDR2 FNYEAQ. CDR3 length equals 16 residues. The CDR3 DNA is TGTGCCAGCAGCTTAGGGATGGCGGTAAGCTCCTACGAGCAGTACTTC. It is translated as CASSLGMAVSSYEQYF.

This clonotype was seen many times. V and J are TRBV7-9 and TRBJ2-4; possible D gene TRBD1, 6 bases. The CDR3 totals 16 residues. Germline lookup yields CDR1 SEHNR and CDR2 FQNEAQ (reference sequence). The germline V and J ends were trimmed by 4 bases and 4 bases, with 17 bases remaining between them. This CDR3 is CASSSGEYGAKNIQYF. The DNA for the CDR3 is TGTGCCAGCAGCTCAGGGGAGTATGGCGCTAAAAACATTCAGTACTTC.

The gene calls are TRBV28 and TRBJ2-7; D gene ambiguous. This CDR3 has 16 residues. Germline V CDR1 and CDR2: MDHEN, SYDVKM. The V end was cut by 6 bases, the J end by 0 bases, with 18 bases between. Written as DNA, the CDR3 is TGTGCCAGCAGCCCTCCGGACGGACGGAGCTCCTACGAGCAGTACTTC. This codes for CASSPPDGRSSYEQYF.

The chain has TRBV5-1 and TRBJ2-3; TRBD2 matches at 15 bases. This CDR3 comprises 17 residues. Germline lookup yields CDR1 SGHRS and CDR2 YFSETQ. V lost 3 bases and J lost 6; bases outside the gene matches: 8. The CDR3 reads CASSSGLAGGRVDTQYF. Written as DNA, the CDR3 is TGCGCCAGCAGCTCCGGACTAGCGGGAGGGCGAGTTGATACGCAGTATTTT.

The V gene is TRBV10-3, the J gene TRBJ2-7; 8 bases map to TRBD1. The V and J ends lost 9 bases and 6 bases, in that order; junction bases with no gene match: 13. CDR3 length equals 14 residues. Looked up from germline, CDR1 is ENHRY and CDR2 is SYGVKD. The CDR3 loop reads CAIAGQGASREQYF. DNA of the CDR3: TGTGCCATTGCAGGCCAGGGGGCCTCCCGCGAGCAGTACTTC.

This clonotype was seen at least ten times. This chain joins TRBV27 and TRBJ2-3; 10 bases map to TRBD2. Germline V CDR1 and CDR2: MNHEY, SMNVEV (reference sequence). The J segment lost 2 bases and the V segment lost 6 bases, leaving 5 bases of the junction unmatched. There are 15 residues in the CDR3. The CDR3: CASSKSGRATDTQYF. Written as DNA, the CDR3 is TGTGCCAGCAGCAAAAGCGGGAGGGCCACAGATACGCAGTATTTT.

This clonotype appeared a few times. The chain employs TRBV15 and TRBJ1-6; TRBD1 agrees at 12 bases. The CDR3 has 17 amino acids. Germline V CDR1 and CDR2: LNHNV, YYDKDF (reference sequence). The V gene end was trimmed by 3 bases and the J gene end by 8 bases; junction bases not matched to a gene: 8. The CDR3, as DNA: TGTGCCACCAGCAGGGGACAGGGGGCTTTGGTGGATTCACCCCTCCACTTT. Amino acid sequence: CATSRGQGALVDSPLHF.

The chain recombines TRBV6-5 with TRBJ1-1; D gene ambiguous. The germline gives CDR1 MNHEY, CDR2 SVGAGI. CDR3 length: 13 residues. V was shortened by 5 bases and J by 5 bases, with 12 bases between the two germline ends. As DNA, the CDR3 is TGTGCCAGCAGTCCTTTTGGGCGGACTGAAGCTTTCTTT. Its translation is CASSPFGRTEAFF.

The table lists this clonotype with a few counts. V usage is TRBV6-6 and J usage is TRBJ1-6; D not certain. The length of the CDR3 is 13 residues. The V gene lost 3 bases and the J gene lost 7 bases, with 7 bases spanning the gap. The germline CDR1 and CDR2 sequences are MNHNY and SVGAGI (reference sequence). The CDR3 here is CASSYRENSPLHF. The CDR3 region has the DNA TGTGCCAGCAGTTATCGGGAAAATTCACCCCTCCACTTT.

Only a few counts were recorded for this clonotype. The chain joins TRBV29-1 to TRBJ2-3; no clear D. Germline V gives CDR1 SQVTM, CDR2 ANQGSEA. This CDR3 is 12 amino acids long. Deletions cut 2 bases from V and 6 bases from J, with 9 bases between. CDR3 coding DNA: TGCAGCGTTGAACTTCGGATGGATACGCAGTATTTT. Its protein is CSVELRMDTQYF.

This clonotype was detected many times. V is TRBV7-2 and J is TRBJ2-1, with TRBD2 matching 11 bases. This CDR3 comprises 17 residues. CDR1 and CDR2 (germline): SGHTA, FQGNSA. Trimming took 1 base from V and 2 from J; bases not matched to a gene: 4. The CDR3 region is CASSLGGLAGPYNEQFF. As DNA, the CDR3 is TGTGCCAGCAGCTTAGGTGGACTAGCGGGTCCCTACAATGAGCAGTTCTTC.

This clonotype was seen only a few times. The chain couples TRBV2 to TRBJ1-5, with D unresolved. The CDR3 is 11 amino acids. CDR1 is SNHLY, CDR2 FYNNEI, per germline. Between the trimmed V and J ends, which lost 3 bases and 9 bases, there was a span of 6 bases. CDR3 sequence (DNA): TGTGCCAGCAGTGATGACCGGCCCCAGCATTTT. Translation: CASSDDRPQHF.

V usage is TRBV15 and J usage is TRBJ1-5, with D unresolved. There are 14 residues in the CDR3. Germline V gene sequence: CDR1 LNHNV, CDR2 YYDKDF (reference sequence). With 3 bases removed from V and 6 bases from J, the gap between germline ends came to 12 bases. This CDR3 reads CATSRGGLGQPQHF. The CDR3 DNA is TGTGCCACCAGCAGGGGAGGGCTAGGTCAGCCCCAGCATTTT.

This clonotype was counted many times. The chain recombines TRBV12-3 or TRBV12-4 with TRBJ1-1; D unclear. V lost 3 bases, J lost 1 base, and 18 bases lay in between. The CDR3 sequence is 17 residues long. DNA for the CDR3: TGTGCCAGCAGTTTCGGGGAGGTGGGCAGGTCGAACACTGAAGCTTTCTTT. Its translation: CASSFGEVGRSNTEAFF.

This clonotype was counted between two and nine times. The genes are TRBV5-1 and TRBJ1-1; D unresolved. Trimming left V 0 bases short and J 2 bases short, with 8 bases between. CDR1 SGHRS and CDR2 YFSETQ come from the germline V gene. The CDR3 length is 14 residues. DNA of the CDR3: TGCGCCAGCAGCTTGGCCCCGGACAACACTGAAGCTTTCTTT. Encoded protein: CASSLAPDNTEAFF.

About this clonotype: A much larger clone is a single base away; this may be a read error. The chain joins TRBV7-2 to TRBJ2-1, with 11 nucleotides matching TRBD2. The CDR3 is 14 amino acids. From germline, CDR1 is SGHTA and CDR2 FQGNSA. The CDR3 nucleotides are TGTCCCAGCAGCTCAATAGGACTAGCGGGTGAGCAGTTCTTC. Protein product: CPSSSIGLAGEQFF.

This chain connects TRBV12-3 or TRBV12-4 to TRBJ2-3, with TRBD2 identical over 10 bases. Germline trimming cut 5 bases from V and 0 bases from J; bases unmatched to any gene: 5. The CDR3 runs 16 residues. CDR3 nucleotide sequence: TGTGCCAGCAGTCAACTAGCGGGACCTAGCACAGATACGCAGTATTTT. Translated, it gives CASSQLAGPSTDTQYF.

V and J are TRBV20-1 and TRBJ2-7; maybe TRBD1 (5 bases). Germline loops: CDR1 DFQATT, CDR2 SNEGSKA (reference sequence). Trimming shortened V by 4 bases and J by 6 bases, and 19 bases separated the two germline ends. This CDR3 region has 14 residues. In DNA, the CDR3 is TGCAGTGCTACCAAGTGGCAGGGTAATCGCGAGCAGTACTTC. This codes for CSATKWQGNREQYF.

This chain uses TRBV4-3 with TRBJ2-4, with D hard to call. The ends were cut back, 7 bases at V and 1 base at J, with 14 bases in the middle. This CDR3 comprises 15 residues. CDR1 LGHNA and CDR2 YSLEER come from the germline V gene. CDR3 nucleotide sequence: TGCGCCAGCAAGCGACCGCTAGGGGCCAAAAACATTCAGTACTTC. Translating it yields CASKRPLGAKNIQYF.

This clonotype was counted only a few times. The J gene is TRBJ2-7, the V gene TRBV28; TRBD2 matches 8 bases. This CDR3 is 15 amino acids long. V was clipped by 6 bases and J by 1 base; unmatched bases: 8. The germline V gene has CDR1 MDHEN and CDR2 SYDVKM. The CDR3 sequence is CASRREGQLSYEQYF. CDR3 DNA sequence: TGTGCCAGCAGACGGGAGGGGCAGCTATCCTACGAGCAGTACTTC. Combining the CDR3 with reference TRBV28 and TRBJ2-7 gives the whole variable domain DVKVTQSSRYLVKRTGEKVFLECVQDMDHENMFWYRQDPGLGLRLIYFSYDVKMKEKGDIPEGYSVSREKKERFSLILESASTNQTSMYLCASRREGQLSYEQYFGPGTRLTVT.